The 16 T cell receptor beta chains below were found in one sample sequenced in a study of blood T cell repertoires in COVID-19 (dated by TCRdb to the early 2020s). Libraries were made using the immunoSEQ multiplex PCR assay. TCRdb obtained this table from immuneACCESS and retained in-frame rearrangements with V and J assigned. These tables miss some clones; where compared with another copy, unresolved V genes account for less than half of the shortfall, and the remainder is unexplained. Present in this sample are about 120,000 clones, approximately 85% of which were seen just once. Around an eighth of the sample is held by the ten biggest clonotypes. Sequencing was performed on peripheral blood. All receptors derive from a human donor in a cohort sampled during active COVID-19.

The chain combines TRBV12-3 or TRBV12-4 with TRBJ1-3; tentatively, D is TRBD1 (5 bases). The CDR3 has 13 residues. Trimming left V 5 bases short and J 3 bases short, with 8 bases between. As DNA, the CDR3 is TGTGCCAGCAGTATAGACAGTGGAAACACCATATATTTT. Its protein is CASSIDSGNTIYF.

V gene TRBV2 combines with J gene TRBJ1-2; D remains unclear. CDR1 SNHLY and CDR2 FYNNEI come from the germline V gene. Trimming took off 2 bases at V and 8 bases at J, with 12 bases between the two ends. The CDR3 runs 13 residues. CDR3 amino acids: CASSETQAHGYTF. For the CDR3, the DNA is TGTGCCAGCAGTGAAACCCAGGCACACGGCTACACCTTC.

This rearrangement joins TRBV7-9 to TRBJ1-4; TRBD1 agrees at 7 bases. Looked up from germline, CDR1 is SEHNR and CDR2 is FQNEAQ (reference sequence). J lost 8 bases, V lost 5 bases, and 11 bases had no gene match. This CDR3 is 15 amino acids long. In nucleotides, the CDR3 is TGTGCCAGCAGCGGGGACAGTGCCCCGTCGGAAAAACTGTTTTTT. Translating gives CASSGDSAPSEKLFF.

The chain has TRBV7-8 and TRBJ2-5, with 9 bases lining up with TRBD1. Germline CDR1 reads SGHVS; CDR2 reads FQNEAQ. The V and J ends lost 5 bases and 5 bases, in that order; junction bases with no gene match: 3. The CDR3 runs to 13 residues. CDR3 coding DNA: TGTGCCAGCAGCGGACAGGGGCGGGAGACCCAGTACTTC. Encoded protein: CASSGQGRETQYF. The whole variable domain, filled in from reference TRBV7-8 and TRBJ2-5, reads GAGVSQSPRYKVAKRGQDVALRCDPISGHVSLFWYQQALGQGPEFLTYFQNEAQLDKSGLPSDRFFAERPEGSVSTLKIQRTQQEDSAVYLCASSGQGRETQYFGPGTRLLVL.

The V and J genes are TRBV4-3 and TRBJ2-2; D gene uncertain. Trimming took 0 bases from V and 0 from J, leaving 11 bases between them. Germline CDR1 reads LGHNA; CDR2 reads YSLEER. This CDR3 has 17 residues. The CDR3 nucleotides are TGCGCCAGCAGCCAAGATTTGAGCGTTGCGAACACCGGGGAGCTGTTTTTT. Translating it yields CASSQDLSVANTGELFF.

The CDR3 reads CASSLEGLPGELFF. The CDR3 nucleotides read TGTGCCAGCAGCTTAGAGGGGTTGCCCGGGGAGCTGTTTTTT. The rearrangement joins TRBV7-2 to TRBJ2-2, with D perhaps TRBD1 (5 bases). Germline values: CDR1 SGHTA, CDR2 FQGNSA. With 1 base removed from V and 6 bases from J, the gap between germline ends came to 9 bases. This CDR3 has 14 residues.

This clone has only one observation. The chain is built from TRBV11-2 and TRBJ1-1; no firm D call. From germline, CDR1 is SGHAT and CDR2 FQNNGV. With 3 bases removed from V and 0 bases from J, the gap between germline ends came to 5 bases. The CDR3 runs 13 residues. CDR3 loop: CASSLEVNTEAFF. In DNA form, the CDR3 reads TGTGCCAGCAGCTTGGAGGTGAACACTGAAGCTTTCTTT.

This clone was seen once. CDR3 sequence reads: CASSPPGNRGETQYF. The CDR3 DNA sequence: TGTGCCAGCAGCCCGCCGGGAAACAGGGGAGAGACCCAGTACTTC. V gene TRBV6-5 combines with J gene TRBJ2-5; 7 bases match TRBD1. The germline V gene has CDR1 MNHEY and CDR2 SVGAGI. The CDR3 sequence is 15 residues long. The V gene end was trimmed by 6 bases and the J gene end by 4 bases; junction bases not matched to a gene: 11.

This clone came up once. The V gene is TRBV6-5, the J gene TRBJ2-2; TRBD2 aligns across 11 bases. There are 14 residues in the CDR3. Trimming took 7 bases from V and 6 from J; bases not matched to a gene: 4. Germline V CDR1 and CDR2: MNHEY, SVGAGI. Written as DNA, the CDR3 is TGTGCCAGCATCCCTAGCGGGGGGTCCGGGGAGCTGTTTTTT. It yields the protein CASIPSGGSGELFF.

The chain joins TRBV6-5 to TRBJ1-2; 10 bases map to TRBD1. Trimming took 6 bases from V and 4 from J; bases not matched to a gene: 5. The CDR3 loop spans 14 amino acids. Germline values: CDR1 MNHEY, CDR2 SVGAGI. The CDR3 DNA is TGTGCCAGCAGGGGGGGACAGGGGACCTATGGCTACACCTTC. Protein product: CASRGGQGTYGYTF.

This clone was found once. The rearrangement joins TRBV29-1 to TRBJ2-2; perhaps TRBD1 as D (7 bases). The CDR3 spans 12 residues. Trimming cost V 1 base and J 15 bases, with 15 bases left between them. Germline assignment: CDR1 SQVTM and CDR2 ANQGSEA. The CDR3, as DNA: TGCAGCGTTGAAGGGGGGGTTGGGACAGTGTTTTTT. It codes for CSVEGGVGTVFF.

The J gene is TRBJ1-2, the V gene TRBV21-1; the table's D call of TRBD1 was not tested on the DNA. TRBV21-1 is a known pseudogene. The CDR3 runs to 12 residues. The CDR3 reads CASSKTGHGYTF. CDR3 coding DNA: TGTGCCAGCAGCAAGACAGGTCATGGCTACACCTTC.

This chain uses TRBV2 with TRBJ1-3; TRBD1 is a possible D gene (6 bases). Trimming shortened V by 8 bases and J by 0 bases, and 11 bases separated the two germline ends. CDR3 length: 14 amino acids. CDR1 is SNHLY and CDR2 is FYNNEI in the germline V gene. CDR3 amino acids: CASGTGLSGNTIYF. The DNA for the CDR3 is TGTGCCAGCGGTACAGGGCTCTCTGGAAACACCATATATTTT.

The gene calls are TRBV6-1 and TRBJ1-2; D is possibly TRBD1 (5 bases). Germline V gene sequence: CDR1 MNHNS, CDR2 SASEGT. CDR3 length equals 12 residues. Trimming stripped 1 base from V and 8 bases from J, with 8 bases between. This chain's CDR3 is CASSEGGRGYTF. In DNA form, the CDR3 reads TGTGCCAGCAGTGAAGGGGGGAGGGGCTACACCTTC.

The V call is TRBV2, the J call TRBJ2-1; TRBD1 might be the D (6 bases). Germline loops: CDR1 SNHLY, CDR2 FYNNEI. This CDR3 region has 16 residues. The V and J ends lost 3 bases and 2 bases respectively, with 14 bases between them. CDR3: CASSDLLGTPYNEQFF. The CDR3 bases are TGTGCCAGCAGTGACCTCCTTGGGACACCCTACAATGAGCAGTTCTTC.

This clone was seen more than once but under ten times. CDR3 residues: CASSDGVPGPQHF. CDR3 coding DNA: TGTGCCAGCTCTGACGGGGTTCCGGGGCCCCAGCATTTT. The rearrangement joins TRBV7-2 to TRBJ1-5; D call uncertain. The CDR3 is 13 residues long. CDR1 and CDR2 (germline): SGHTA, FQGNSA. V lost 8 bases, J lost 9 bases, and 17 bases lay in between.